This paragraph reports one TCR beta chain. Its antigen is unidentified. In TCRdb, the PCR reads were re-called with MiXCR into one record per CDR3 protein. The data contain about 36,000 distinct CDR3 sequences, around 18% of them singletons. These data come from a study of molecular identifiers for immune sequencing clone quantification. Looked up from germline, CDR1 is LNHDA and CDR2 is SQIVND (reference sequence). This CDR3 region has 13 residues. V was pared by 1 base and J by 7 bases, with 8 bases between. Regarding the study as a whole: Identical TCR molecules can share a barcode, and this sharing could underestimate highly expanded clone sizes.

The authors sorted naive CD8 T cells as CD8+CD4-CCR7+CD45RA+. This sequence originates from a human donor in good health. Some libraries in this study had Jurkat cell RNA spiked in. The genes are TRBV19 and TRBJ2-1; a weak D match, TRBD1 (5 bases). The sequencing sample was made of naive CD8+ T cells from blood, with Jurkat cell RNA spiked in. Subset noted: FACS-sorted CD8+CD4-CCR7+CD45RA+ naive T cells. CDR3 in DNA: TGTGCCAGTAGTATAGCAGGGTGGAATGAGCAGTTCTTC. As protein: CASSIAGWNEQFF.